Listed here are 10 T cell receptor beta chains from one sample, sequenced in a study of T cells in Graves' hyperthyroidism and ophthalmopathy. From RNA transcripts, TCR beta CDR3 regions were amplified. TCR CDR3 regions were first amplified by RT-PCR with HTBI primers. One entry per CDR3 protein, called by TCRdb with MiXCR from the multiplex PCR reads. The table records some 600,000 distinct CDR3 sequences, more than 11% of them present only once. The sample was blood. The receptor source for this set is a woman under 40 with Graves' hyperthyroidism that later progressed to Graves' ophthalmopathy.

The V and J genes are TRBV6-5 and TRBJ1-3; D not certain. The V gene lost 0 bases and the J gene lost 0 bases, with 6 bases spanning the gap. From germline, CDR1 is MNHEY and CDR2 SVGAGI. The CDR3 sequence is 15 residues long. The CDR3 loop is CASSYSPSSGNTIYF. CDR3 coding DNA: TGTGCCAGCAGTTACTCCCCAAGCTCTGGAAACACCATATATTTT.

V and J are TRBV10-3 and TRBJ1-5, with TRBD1 as a possible D gene (5 bases). Deletions cut 0 bases from V and 0 bases from J, with 15 bases between. CDR1 and CDR2 from the germline V gene are ENHRY and SYGVKD. The CDR3 extends over 18 amino acids. DNA of the CDR3: TGTGCCATCAGTGAGTCTAATGTCGGGGCTTATAGCAATCAGCCCCAGCATTTT. This gives the protein CAISESNVGAYSNQPQHF.

This clonotype occurred many times. The genes are TRBV12-3 or TRBV12-4 and TRBJ1-2; no reliable D call. V lost 6 bases and J 1 base, leaving 18 bases between the germline ends. The CDR3 totals 16 residues. In nucleotides, the CDR3 is TGTGCCAGCAGCCAGCCCGGGGAGACGAGTAACTATGGCTACACCTTC. Protein product: CASSQPGETSNYGYTF.

The sample holds a few counts of this clonotype. The genes are TRBV18 and TRBJ2-1; 10 bases fit TRBD1. V was clipped by 5 bases and J by 3 bases; unmatched bases: 4. Germline CDR1 KGHSH, CDR2 LQKENI. The CDR3 sequence is 15 residues long. The CDR3 here is CASSIGTGVYNEQFF. The CDR3, as DNA: TGTGCCAGCTCAATCGGGACAGGGGTCTACAATGAGCAGTTCTTC.

This clonotype was seen many times. V is TRBV10-3 and J is TRBJ2-5; 7 bases map to TRBD1. CDR1 ENHRY and CDR2 SYGVKD come from the germline V gene. The CDR3 is 16 residues long. V trimming: 3 bases; J trimming: 2 bases; junction bases outside the gene matches: 9. The CDR3 here is CAISEFSGGVQETQYF. The CDR3 nucleotides read TGTGCCATCAGTGAATTTTCAGGGGGAGTGCAAGAGACCCAGTACTTC.

This chain links TRBV30 with TRBJ1-5; no clear D gene. The V end was cut by 2 bases, the J end by 4 bases, with 12 bases between. The CDR3 has 14 residues. Germline V CDR1 and CDR2: GTSNPN, SVGIG (reference sequence). The CDR3 spells CAWSSDGFNQPQHF. The CDR3 coding sequence is TGTGCCTGGAGTAGTGACGGATTTAATCAGCCCCAGCATTTT.

This clonotype has ten or more counts. V is TRBV12-3 or TRBV12-4 and J is TRBJ2-2, with 8 bases matching TRBD2. The CDR3 is 16 amino acids. Trimming removed 4 bases from V and 4 bases from J; junction bases left unmatched: 8. CDR3 nucleotides: TGTGCCAGCAGTTATAAGACTAGCGAGAGCACCGGGGAGCTGTTTTTT. The encoded protein is CASSYKTSESTGELFF.

In this sample, this clonotype turned up many times. V and J are TRBV12-3 or TRBV12-4 and TRBJ2-3; the match to TRBD1 covers 7 bases. Trimming at V came to 3 bases and at J to 4 bases, leaving 10 bases not matched to a gene. This CDR3 spans 16 amino acids. This CDR3 is CASSFPRRGGADTQYF. The CDR3 DNA follows: TGTGCCAGCAGTTTTCCTCGACGAGGGGGCGCAGATACGCAGTATTTT.

With regard to this clonotype: The CDR3 carries no conserved terminal phenylalanine or tryptophan, so it likely arises from a read error. The chain recombines TRBV28 with TRBJ2-5; D may match TRBD1 or TRBD2 (5 bases each). V lost 4 bases, J lost 4 bases, and 13 bases lay in between. This CDR3 is 14 amino acids long. Per germline, CDR1 MDHEN and CDR2 SYDVKM. In DNA, the CDR3 is TGTGCCAGCAGTTGGAGAGGGGCGCGAGAGACCCAGTACGTC. Translated: CASSWRGARETQYV.

The chain has TRBV7-3 and TRBJ2-7; 13 bases are shared with TRBD2. The CDR3 covers 16 residues. V gave up 1 base and J gave up 5 bases; unmatched junction bases: 5. Germline V gene lookup returns CDR1 SGHTA and CDR2 FQGTGA. CDR3 coding DNA: TGTGCCAGCAGCTTAAGGACTAGCGGGAGAGACAACGAGCAGTACTTC. Amino acid sequence: CASSLRTSGRDNEQYF. The full variable domain, completed using reference TRBV7-3 and TRBJ2-7, is GAGVSQTPSNKVTEKGKYVELRCDPISGHTALYWYRQSLGQGPEFLIYFQGTGAADDSGLPNDRFFAVRPEGSVSTLKIQRTERGDSAVYLCASSLRTSGRDNEQYFGPGTRLTVT.